Shown below are 11 T cell receptor beta chains from a single sample sequenced in a study of technical replicates of blood from several donors. Some clones are missing from TCRdb's copy, which holds only in-frame ones; the method was immunoSEQ multiplex PCR. The data show approximately 89,000 clones, 94% seen once. Sample: T cells isolated from PBMCs. These TCRs come from a human donor in good health.

This clone turned up a few times. The V gene is TRBV7-9, the J gene TRBJ1-5; weak D call: TRBD1 (6 bases). Germline V gene sequence: CDR1 SEHNR, CDR2 FQNEAQ (reference sequence). Trimming stripped 4 bases from V and 2 bases from J, with 9 bases between. CDR3 length equals 14 residues. The CDR3 here is CASSSPGGNQPQHF. The CDR3 DNA reads TGTGCCAGCAGCTCGCCAGGGGGCAATCAGCCCCAGCATTTT.

This clone appeared a single time. This chain uses TRBV28 with TRBJ1-2, with TRBD1 matching over 9 bases. Per germline, CDR1 MDHEN and CDR2 SYDVKM. This CDR3 comprises 13 residues. V trimming: 6 bases; J trimming: 6 bases; junction bases outside the gene matches: 5. DNA of the CDR3: TGTGCCAGCAGCCGGGACAGGGACGATGGCTACACCTTC. As protein: CASSRDRDDGYTF.

This sequence joins TRBV15 and TRBJ2-3; D gene ambiguous. The germline gives CDR1 LNHNV, CDR2 YYDKDF (reference sequence). This CDR3 comprises 17 residues. Trimming took off 1 base at V and 1 base at J, with 15 bases between the two ends. This CDR3 is CATSRAPLTPGTDTQYF. The CDR3 bases are TGTGCCACCAGCAGAGCCCCCCTTACTCCTGGCACAGATACGCAGTATTTT.

The chain uses TRBV10-3 and TRBJ2-5; possibly TRBD1 for D (6 bases). V lost 7 bases and J lost 2, with 11 bases in between. CDR1 and CDR2 from the germline V gene are ENHRY and SYGVKD. CDR3 length: 13 amino acids. The CDR3, as DNA: TGTGCCATCAAGGGACACCAACAAGAGACCCAGTACTTC. It specifies CAIKGHQQETQYF.

The chain employs TRBV6-1 and TRBJ2-7, with D hard to call. The V gene's germline CDR1 is MNHNS and CDR2 SASEGT. The CDR3 runs to 15 residues. Trimming took 0 bases from V and 0 from J, leaving 9 bases between them. As DNA, the CDR3 is TGTGCCAGCAGTGAAGCCCCGCAGTTCTCCTACGAGCAGTACTTC. This translates into CASSEAPQFSYEQYF.

This rearrangement joins TRBV7-6 to TRBJ2-1; perhaps TRBD2 as D (6 bases). From germline, CDR1 is SGHVS and CDR2 FNYEAQ. Trimming took off 0 bases at V and 0 bases at J, with 9 bases between the two ends. This CDR3 region has 16 residues. In DNA, the CDR3 is TGTGCCAGCAGCTTAGCCGGGAGTAGCTCCTACAATGAGCAGTTCTTC. Its protein product is CASSLAGSSSYNEQFF.

The CDR3 DNA sequence: TGTGCCAGTAGTGAGCGGACAGGGCTTAACACAGATACGCAGTATTTT. Residues: CASSERTGLNTDTQYF. The chain links TRBV19 to TRBJ2-3, with TRBD1 identical over 8 bases. The CDR3 length is 16 residues. Germline V gives CDR1 LNHDA, CDR2 SQIVND (reference sequence). Unmatched junction bases numbered 9, after V lost 5 bases and J lost 2 bases.

The J gene is TRBJ2-1, the V gene TRBV7-3, with 11 nucleotides matching TRBD2. With V trimmed by 5 bases and J by 7 bases, 7 bases remained unmatched. The CDR3 is 15 residues long. The V gene's germline CDR1 is SGHTA and CDR2 FQGTGA. The CDR3 loop is CASSITSGSLNEQFF. Written as DNA, the CDR3 is TGTGCCAGCAGCATCACTAGCGGGAGTTTAAATGAGCAGTTCTTC.

The chain carries TRBV5-8 and TRBJ2-7; TRBD1 aligns across 10 bases. Germline-derived CDR1 and CDR2 are SGHTS and YDEGEE. V gave up 2 bases and J gave up 3 bases; unmatched junction bases: 2. The CDR3 loop spans 14 amino acids. DNA for the CDR3: TGTGCCAGCAGCTTCGGGACAGGGGTCTACGAGCAGTACTTC. As protein: CASSFGTGVYEQYF.

The CDR3 loop reads CASSDRQPQHF. CDR3 bases: TGTGCCAGCAGTGACCGTCAGCCCCAGCATTTT. The chain recombines TRBV25-1 with TRBJ1-5, with no clear D. Germline CDR1 reads MGHDK; CDR2 reads SYGVNS. V shed 3 bases and J shed 6 bases, with 3 bases lying between them. The CDR3 has 11 residues.

The genes are TRBV5-1 and TRBJ2-1; 9 bases are shared with TRBD2. Germline V lookup: CDR1 SGHRS, CDR2 YFSETQ. Unmatched junction bases numbered 1, after V lost 0 bases and J lost 6 bases. The length of the CDR3 is 14 residues. The CDR3 region has the DNA TGCGCCAGCAGCTTGGAGGGACTAGCCAATGAGCAGTTCTTC. As protein: CASSLEGLANEQFF.